The present TCR beta chain was sequenced within a study of STAT5B mutations in CD4+ large granular lymphocyte leukemia. This clone was seen more than once but under ten times. The V and J ends lost 6 bases and 3 bases, in that order; junction bases with no gene match: 8. The CDR3 is 15 amino acids. Germline-derived CDR1 and CDR2 are SGHAT and FQNNGV. Method: immunoSEQ multiplex PCR; TCRdb's copy keeps in-frame clones and lacks some. This table has 20,000 to 25,000 clones, over 60% appearing once. This receptor was identified in a human donor in good health. The rearrangement links TRBV11-2 to TRBJ2-3; 8 nucleotides agree with TRBD1. Specimen: CD4+ T cells from blood buffy coats. CDR3 DNA: TGTGCCAGCAGTGACAGGGGAAGGTGGACAGATACGCAGTATTTT. It yields the protein CASSDRGRWTDTQYF.